This TCR beta chain is drawn from a study of T-cell memory formation after mild COVID-19. Study-wide context: The study found TCR clusters largely donor specific. Study-wide findings and caveats: Chiefly within CM and EM were the contracting CD4+ clones; CD8+ ones were within EMRA. A second wave of clones peaked on day 37, and their SARS-CoV-2 specificity went unconfirmed.

As for this clonotype: Its antigen is currently unknown.

5'RACE primed from the constant segment yielded TCR alpha and TCR beta cDNA libraries bearing sample barcodes and UMIs. TCRdb re-called the 5' RACE reads through MiXCR, storing one row per CDR3 protein. The sample lists approximately 150,000 distinct CDR3 sequences, about a fifth seen once, with approximately 2.3% in the top ten. This TCR came from an adult woman who had mild COVID-19 (a few samples of this study predate the infection). Cell type and time point are not known. What was sequenced was PBMCs or a T cell subset sorted from them (not recorded which).

CDR3 protein: CSVDLQGNTDTQYF. CDR3 DNA sequence: TGCAGCGTTGACCTACAGGGGAACACAGATACGCAGTATTTT. This chain joins TRBV29-1 and TRBJ2-3; 7 bases fit TRBD1. This CDR3 spans 14 amino acids. V was pared by 3 bases and J by 2 bases, with 5 bases of the junction left unmatched. Per germline, CDR1 SQVTM and CDR2 ANQGSEA.